This TCR beta chain was recorded in a study of OX40 agonist ivuxolimab in advanced cancers. The study in broad terms: Ivuxolimab was an agonistic, fully human IgG2 monoclonal antibody directed against OX40 (CD134), a costimulatory receptor. Three dose-escalation patients achieved partial responses, one with hepatocellular carcinoma and two with cutaneous melanoma. The paper reports the monotherapy dose-escalation portion (N of about 47 patients) of the phase I ivuxolimab trial. Of the roughly 52 dose-escalation patients, hepatocellular carcinoma was present in approximately 20, melanoma in roughly 15, renal cell carcinoma in 9 and head and neck cancer in 9. Patients were allowed to have had prior anti-PD-1, anti-PD-L1 or anti-CTLA-4 therapy, and around 43% of the dose-escalation patients had been treated with checkpoint inhibitors. Intravenous ivuxolimab was administered to patients every 2 weeks at six dose levels: 0.01, 0.1, 0.3, 1.5, 3 and 10 mg/kg. The dose-escalation cohort was 82.7% male with a mean age of about 65 years, ranging from roughly 20 to 80. Peripheral TCRbeta sequencing was intended to test whether TCR sequence diversity was altered and clonal T-cell expansion was caused by ivuxolimab.

From the cysteine up to the phenylalanine, the CDR3 has a length of 15 residues. Of all the DNA, just the CDR3 is kept, 45 bases in frame from base 1. Looking up the germline V gene yields CDR1 SGHRS and CDR2 YFSETQ. At the junction V is shortened by 2 bases and J by 2 bases; bases outside the gene matches: 3. Genomic DNA was isolated from the sorted cells so that the TCRbeta CDR3 region could be sequenced. The immunoSEQ Assay was used to sequence the TCRbeta CDR3 regions. Drawn from immuneACCESS, this table holds only the in-frame rearrangements with V and J called that TCRdb kept. Clones are partly lost; checked studies trace under half to an unresolved V gene and leave the rest unexplained. For this sample the table gives roughly 75,000 clones, of which about 89% were detected only once. The top ten constitute around 0.76% of the sample. The trial excluded patients who had a history of autoimmune disease or who were on systemic immunosuppression. Peripheral blood for TCR sequencing was collected from all dose cohorts at baseline, on cycle 4 day 1, and on cycle 7 day 1. Samples came from an open-label, multicenter, first-in-human phase I dose-escalation trial of ivuxolimab. Adults with locally advanced or metastatic melanoma, renal cell carcinoma, hepatocellular carcinoma or head and neck squamous cell carcinoma were enrolled in the trial. Before TCR sequencing, CD4+ T cells and CD8+ T cells from peripheral blood were sorted into separate populations.

Comments on this clone: This receptor's antigen is unknown. No clone much larger than this one lies a single base away; base qualities are absent.

Results the study describes overall, beyond this receptor: In the 0.1-3.0 mg/kg groups, partial responders had among the lowest normalized peripheral clonal expansion, particularly in CD8+ T cells. The antigen specificity of the peripheral T cells that underwent clonal expansion was not determined. After ivuxolimab, expanded clones were on average more numerous among CD8+ T cells than among CD4+ T cells. Low levels of normalized T-cell clonal expansion were also shown by some nonresponding patients. Clonal expansion of both CD4+ and CD8+ blood T cells was observed from baseline to week 6 at doses 0.1 to 3.0 mg/kg.

This receptor was obtained from an adult with an advanced solid tumor such as melanoma, head and neck, liver or kidney cancer. The sample was CD4+ or CD8+ T cells sorted from blood, taken in a trial of the OX40 agonist ivuxolimab. The sequence joins TRBV5-1 to TRBJ1-5; 8 bases in between match TRBD1. The CDR3 loop reads CASSFTGGRNQPQHF. The DNA reads TGCGCCAGCAGCTTTACAGGGGGGCGCAATCAGCCCCAGCATTTT.